This TCR beta chain originates from a study of T-cell memory formation after mild COVID-19. Looking at the study overall: The two donors had largely donor-specific TCR clusters.

With respect to this clonotype: What it binds is not known.

Study-level results: Among CD4+ contracting clones, most were CM and EM, and CD8+ ones EMRA. There were some responding clones in pre-infection memory, which suggested that cross-reactive memory had joined. Among clones contracting day 15 to 85, CD4/CD8 was balanced, whereas later expanders leaned CD4+.

TCRdb re-called the 5' RACE reads through MiXCR, storing one row per CDR3 protein. The repertoire holds tens of thousands of distinct CDR3 sequences, with around 30% as singletons. CDR3 length equals 15 residues. V was pared by 0 bases and J by 8 bases, with 14 bases between. Germline-derived CDR1 and CDR2 are LGHNA and YSLEER. The sequencing sample was made of PBMCs or a T cell subset sorted from them (not recorded which). This sequence joins TRBV4-3 and TRBJ1-5; no definite D call. The receptor comes from a man between 18 and 29 years old who had mild COVID-19 (a few samples of this study predate the infection). Cell type and time point are not known. CDR3 loop: CASSQDGRGLEPQHF. DNA for the CDR3: TGCGCCAGCAGCCAAGATGGACGAGGGCTTGAGCCCCAGCATTTT.